Listed here are 2 T cell receptor beta chains from one sample, sequenced in a study of blood T cell repertoires in COVID-19. The repertoire was sequenced with immunoSEQ multiplex PCR; TCRdb's copy has only in-frame clones and lacks some. The table records around 140,000 clones, roughly nine tenths of them present only once. The material sequenced was peripheral blood. Source of these receptors: a man aged 18 to 29 with COVID-19, enrolled during active disease.

The rearrangement links TRBV7-9 to TRBJ1-6; D is perhaps TRBD1 (6 bases). The germline V gene encodes CDR1 SEHNR and CDR2 FQNEAQ (reference sequence). Trimming pared 6 bases from V and 10 bases from J, leaving 13 bases between. The CDR3 consists of 13 residues. The CDR3 is CASSVEGDSPLHF. The CDR3 DNA is TGTGCCAGCAGTGTAGAGGGGGACTCACCCCTCCACTTT.

The rearrangement joins TRBV27 to TRBJ2-1, with 7 bases matching TRBD1. After removal of 4 bases from V and 9 bases from J, the junction contained 12 bases not matched to a gene. The CDR3 extends over 15 amino acids. Germline lookup yields CDR1 MNHEY and CDR2 SMNVEV (reference sequence). The DNA for the CDR3 is TGTGCCAGCAGTTCACAGGGGCCCTACAGCGGTGAGCAGTTCTTC. Translation: CASSSQGPYSGEQFF.